The 26 T cell receptor beta chains reported below all come from one sample, sequenced in a study of molecular identifiers for immune sequencing clone quantification. TCRdb re-analysed the PCR reads in MiXCR, keeping a single row per CDR3 protein. Of 85,000 to 90,000 distinct CDR3 sequences in the sample, 15% to 20% were seen once. Sequenced sample: naive CD8+ T cells from blood, with Jurkat cell RNA spiked in. Subset indicated: FACS-sorted CD8+CD4-CCR7+CD45RA+ naive T cells. The receptors shown here come from a human donor in good health. Some libraries in this study had Jurkat cell RNA spiked in.

This clonotype was counted many times. The rearrangement uses TRBV7-9 and TRBJ2-3; 13 positions match TRBD2. The V segment lost 5 bases and the J segment 4 bases; nucleotides outside the gene matches: 3. This CDR3 comprises 15 residues. Germline CDR1 reads SEHNR; CDR2 reads FQNEAQ (reference sequence). CDR3 region: CASSQLAGGSDTQYF. The CDR3 coding sequence is TGTGCCAGCAGCCAACTAGCGGGAGGGTCAGATACGCAGTATTTT.

This clonotype has ten or more counts. The rearrangement links TRBV4-3 to TRBJ2-1, with D hard to call. Trimming took off 0 bases at V and 0 bases at J, with 6 bases between the two ends. The CDR3 sequence is 15 residues long. Germline V gives CDR1 LGHNA, CDR2 YSLEER. The CDR3 DNA sequence: TGCGCCAGCAGCCAAGACTGGCGCTCCTACAATGAGCAGTTCTTC. Amino acid sequence: CASSQDWRSYNEQFF.

The chain links TRBV12-3 or TRBV12-4 to TRBJ1-4; D is possibly TRBD1 (6 bases). The CDR3 is made up of 19 amino acids. The V end was cut by 6 bases, the J end by 0 bases, with 23 bases between. CDR3: CASSHSGGTGLATNEKLFF. CDR3 coding DNA: TGTGCCAGCAGCCATTCGGGGGGTACAGGGCTCGCAACTAATGAAAAACTGTTTTTT.

This clonotype was seen at least ten times. The rearrangement joins TRBV10-2 to TRBJ2-7; D unclear. CDR1 is WSHSY, CDR2 SAAADI, per germline. The CDR3 runs 11 residues. V lost 7 bases and J lost 2, with 6 bases in between. The CDR3 nucleotides are TGCGCCAGCATGATGGCCTACGAGCAGTACTTC. Protein product: CASMMAYEQYF.

This clonotype came up many times. The chain has TRBV4-1 and TRBJ2-5; 10 nucleotides agree with TRBD2. The germline CDR1 and CDR2 sequences are MGHRA and YSYEKL. The CDR3 covers 16 residues. Germline trimming cut 0 bases from V and 5 bases from J; bases unmatched to any gene: 6. CDR3 sequence: CASSQDIAGGLETQYF. The CDR3 DNA sequence: TGCGCCAGCAGCCAAGATATAGCGGGGGGCCTGGAGACCCAGTACTTC.

At least ten counts were recorded for this clonotype. The V and J genes are TRBV6-2 or TRBV6-3 and TRBJ1-1, with TRBD1 matching over 7 bases. The length of the CDR3 is 14 residues. V lost 6 bases, J lost 4 bases, and 8 bases stayed unmatched. Germline CDR1 and CDR2: MNHEY and SVGEGT. CDR3 protein: CASRDYGTVTEAFF. CDR3 nucleotides: TGTGCCAGCAGAGACTACGGGACAGTCACTGAAGCTTTCTTT.

This clonotype showed up many times. The rearrangement links TRBV27 to TRBJ2-3; no definite D call. CDR1 and CDR2 (germline): MNHEY, SMNVEV (reference sequence). Deletions cut 4 bases from V and 8 bases from J, with 10 bases between. The CDR3 totals 12 residues. The CDR3 DNA reads TGTGCCAGCAGTTATCAAGGCGGTACGCAGTATTTT. Encoded protein: CASSYQGGTQYF.

This clonotype was seen ten or more times. The chain joins TRBV27 to TRBJ2-7; no clear D. The germline V gene has CDR1 MNHEY and CDR2 SMNVEV (reference sequence). Trimming stripped 6 bases from V and 6 bases from J, with 15 bases between. CDR3 size: 13 residues. The DNA of the CDR3 is TGTGCCAGCAGCTCACCGGTGAGTGGCGAGCAGTACTTC. This sequence encodes CASSSPVSGEQYF.

As regards this clonotype: This sequence may be a read error, since a much larger clone differs from it by one base. The gene calls are TRBV6-2 or TRBV6-3 and TRBJ2-2; D not resolved. CDR1 and CDR2 (germline): MNHEY, SVGEGT. V was clipped by 7 bases and J by 2 bases, with 14 bases between them. This CDR3 contains 15 residues. The CDR3 spells CASTPPPLNTGELFF. CDR3 nucleotides: TGTGCCAGCACCCCCCCCCCATTAAACACCGGGGAGCTGTTTTTT.

This clonotype was counted ten times or more. The chain is built from TRBV6-5 and TRBJ2-1; TRBD2 matches at 7 bases. The V segment lost 3 bases and the J segment 5 bases; nucleotides outside the gene matches: 4. The CDR3 totals 14 residues. The germline V gene encodes CDR1 MNHEY and CDR2 SVGAGI. The chain's CDR3 is CASSYYGGDNEQFF. In nucleotides, the CDR3 is TGTGCCAGCAGTTATTATGGGGGGGACAATGAGCAGTTCTTC.

This clonotype was counted at least ten times. This sequence joins TRBV5-8 and TRBJ2-7, with TRBD1 matching over 9 bases. The ends lost 3 bases at V and 3 bases at J; junction bases unmatched: 10. Germline V lookup: CDR1 SGHTS, CDR2 YDEGEE. This CDR3 is 16 amino acids long. In DNA form, the CDR3 reads TGTGCCAGCAGCTGGGGACAGGGCCAAAGGATCTACGAGCAGTACTTC. This sequence encodes CASSWGQGQRIYEQYF. The complete variable domain, with remaining parts taken from reference TRBV5-8 and TRBJ2-7, reads EAGVTQSPTHLIKTRGQQATLRCSPISGHTSVYWYQQALGLGLQFLLWYDEGEERNRGNFPPRFSGRQFPNYSSELNVNALELEDSALYLCASSWGQGQRIYEQYFGPGTRLTVT.

This clonotype appeared many times. This chain connects TRBV28 to TRBJ1-1; a weak D match, TRBD1 (5 bases). Germline V lookup: CDR1 MDHEN, CDR2 SYDVKM. CDR3 length: 15 amino acids. V lost 4 bases and J 4 bases, leaving 16 bases between the germline ends. In nucleotides, the CDR3 is TGTGCCAGCAGTTCCCCATTTTTGGGGGGCACTGAAGCTTTCTTT. As protein: CASSSPFLGGTEAFF. Variable domain in full (rest from reference TRBV28 and TRBJ1-1): DVKVTQSSRYLVKRTGEKVFLECVQDMDHENMFWYRQDPGLGLRLIYFSYDVKMKEKGDIPEGYSVSREKKERFSLILESASTNQTSMYLCASSSPFLGGTEAFFGQGTRLTVV.

The chain couples TRBV2 to TRBJ2-3, with 8 bases aligning to TRBD2. Per germline, CDR1 SNHLY and CDR2 FYNNEI. This CDR3 has 14 amino acids. With 1 base clipped from V and 6 bases from J, the junction kept 3 bases outside the gene matches. The CDR3 reads CASSEGLAMDTQYF. In DNA form, the CDR3 reads TGTGCCAGCAGTGAAGGACTAGCGATGGATACGCAGTATTTT.

There are many counts of this clonotype. This chain connects TRBV5-1 to TRBJ2-3, with D perhaps TRBD1 (6 bases). The CDR3 extends over 13 amino acids. The germline V and J ends were trimmed by 2 bases and 6 bases, with 10 bases remaining between them. Germline assignment: CDR1 SGHRS and CDR2 YFSETQ. The CDR3 region is CASSFTGSDTQYF. Here the CDR3 DNA reads TGCGCCAGCAGCTTTACAGGGTCCGATACGCAGTATTTT.

In its sample, this clonotype was seen a few times. It may be a read error: a sequence one base away is much more abundant. V is TRBV11-3 and J is TRBJ2-2; TRBD1 agrees at 8 bases. The CDR3 runs 16 residues. Germline loops: CDR1 SGHNT, CDR2 YENEEA. V was pared by 1 base and J by 7 bases, with 8 bases of the junction left unmatched. The DNA of the CDR3 is TGTGCCAGCAGCTTAGGGTTGGCAGGGGGCAGCGGGGAGCTGTTTTTT. Protein product: CASSLGLAGGSGELFF.

V gene TRBV11-2 combines with J gene TRBJ1-5, with D maybe TRBD1 (5 bases). The CDR3 consists of 16 residues. V dropped 3 bases and J dropped 0 bases, with 12 bases sitting between them. Germline CDR1 and CDR2: SGHAT and FQNNGV. The CDR3 protein is CASSLGVGISNQPQHF. Here the CDR3 DNA reads TGTGCCAGCAGCTTGGGGGTGGGCATTAGCAATCAGCCCCAGCATTTT.

Ten or more counts support this clonotype. The chain combines TRBV27 with TRBJ2-3; 11 nucleotides agree with TRBD2. With V trimmed by 5 bases and J by 3 bases, 7 bases remained unmatched. CDR1 is MNHEY and CDR2 is SMNVEV in the germline V gene (reference sequence). The CDR3 totals 16 residues. CDR3 sequence: CASSLSGRGATDTQYF. CDR3 bases: TGTGCCAGCAGTCTTAGCGGGAGGGGGGCGACAGATACGCAGTATTTT.

As to this clonotype: A single base separates this from a much larger clone, so it may be a read error. The V gene is TRBV20-1, the J gene TRBJ2-7; tentatively, D is TRBD1 or TRBD2 (5 bases each). Looked up from germline, CDR1 is DFQATT and CDR2 is SNEGSKA (reference sequence). The length of the CDR3 is 14 residues. CDR3: CSASQSRGPYERYF. CDR3 coding DNA: TGCAGTGCTTCCCAAAGCCGGGGACCCTACGAGCGGTACTTC.

This clonotype was observed many times. J is TRBJ1-4 and V is TRBV7-8; unclear D gene. Between the trimmed V and J ends, which lost 5 bases and 4 bases, there was a span of 23 bases. The germline V gene has CDR1 SGHVS and CDR2 FQNEAQ. The CDR3 contains 18 residues. This chain's CDR3 is CASSPWMLPHEGNEKLFF. CDR3 nucleotides: TGTGCCAGCAGCCCCTGGATGCTACCCCACGAGGGTAATGAAAAACTGTTTTTT.

This clonotype was recorded many times. This chain joins TRBV12-3 or TRBV12-4 and TRBJ2-3, with D perhaps being TRBD1 or TRBD2 (6 bases each). The CDR3 is 13 residues long. The germline V and J ends were trimmed by 10 bases and 4 bases, with 15 bases remaining between them. The CDR3 region is CANGVGGADTQYF. CDR3 DNA: TGTGCCAACGGAGTGGGGGGCGCAGATACGCAGTATTTT.

The chain employs TRBV7-3 and TRBJ2-1, with 8 bases matching TRBD1. With 1 base clipped from V and 6 bases from J, the junction kept 14 bases outside the gene matches. From germline, CDR1 is SGHTA and CDR2 FQGTGA. The CDR3 has 18 residues. CDR3 in amino acids: CASSLIPTETGAVNEQFF. As DNA, the CDR3 is TGTGCCAGCAGCTTAATTCCGACCGAGACAGGGGCGGTCAATGAGCAGTTCTTC.

This clonotype was found many times. J is TRBJ2-3 and V is TRBV9, with TRBD2 matching 10 bases. The ends lost 2 bases at V and 2 bases at J; junction bases unmatched: 8. This CDR3 region has 17 residues. Germline V lookup: CDR1 SGDLS, CDR2 YYNGEE. The CDR3 DNA reads TGTGCCAGCAGCGTGCCTAGCGGGGGCGAGACCACAGATACGCAGTATTTT. The encoded protein is CASSVPSGGETTDTQYF.

This clonotype was detected many times. V and J are TRBV12-3 or TRBV12-4 and TRBJ1-6; D is undetermined. The CDR3 length is 15 residues. V was trimmed by 7 bases and J by 9 bases, leaving 19 bases between them. In DNA form, the CDR3 reads TGTGCCAGCACTGGACCCAACCACGTTGGTTCACCCCTCCACTTT. Its protein is CASTGPNHVGSPLHF.

The sample holds many counts of this clonotype. The rearrangement joins TRBV20-1 to TRBJ2-5; TRBD2 might be the D (5 bases). Germline V gene data show CDR1 as DFQATT and CDR2 as SNEGSKA (reference sequence). Trimming removed 5 bases from V and 4 bases from J, with 23 bases in between. The CDR3 consists of 16 residues. CDR3 sequence: CSASTLRDLSGETQYF. The CDR3 DNA is TGCAGTGCTTCTACCCTCCGGGATCTGAGCGGAGAGACCCAGTACTTC.

This clonotype was seen only once. This clone may be a read error of a much larger clone one base away. This chain uses TRBV12-3 or TRBV12-4 with TRBJ2-5; TRBD2 matches 11 bases. Germline trimming cut 8 bases from V and 4 bases from J; bases unmatched to any gene: 9. This CDR3 contains 15 residues. CDR3: CASATGTSGPETQYF. DNA for the CDR3: TGTGCCAGCGCTACCGGGACTAGCGGACCAGAGACCCAGTACTTC.

This clonotype appeared many times. The V call is TRBV14, the J call TRBJ2-5; D gene ambiguous. CDR1 and CDR2 from the germline V gene are SGHDN and FVKESK. The ends were cut back, 4 bases at V and 0 bases at J, with 15 bases in the middle. The CDR3 sequence is 16 residues long. The CDR3 DNA reads as TGTGCCAGCAGCCTAACCACCTCACCGTACCAAGAGACCCAGTACTTC. Its protein is CASSLTTSPYQETQYF.